The T cell receptor beta chain under discussion was sequenced for a study of OX40 agonist ivuxolimab in advanced cancers. The study, taken as a whole, reports: Both CD4+ and CD8+ T cell populations in blood had undergone clonal expansion by week 6 at 0.1 to 3.0 mg/kg.

At cycle 4 day 1, cycle 7 day 1, and baseline, blood was sampled. Libraries were prepared by immunoSEQ multiplex PCR; TCRdb keeps only in-frame clonotypes and omits some of them. The data show tens of thousands of clones, nearly 90% seen once. Comments on this clone: Its antigen is unidentified.

This receptor was obtained from an adult with an advanced solid tumor such as melanoma, head and neck, liver or kidney cancer. The sequencing used CD4+ or CD8+ T cells sorted from blood, collected in a trial of the OX40 agonist ivuxolimab.

CDR3 region: CASRPRAALIYEQYF. CDR3 DNA sequence: TGTGCCAGCAGACCGCGGGCAGCCCTGATCTACGAGCAGTACTTC. The chain carries TRBV7-2 and TRBJ2-7, with a weak D call TRBD2 (5 bases). Germline V gene data show CDR1 as SGHTA and CDR2 as FQGNSA. The CDR3 has 15 residues. V lost 6 bases and J 3 bases, leaving 18 bases between the germline ends.